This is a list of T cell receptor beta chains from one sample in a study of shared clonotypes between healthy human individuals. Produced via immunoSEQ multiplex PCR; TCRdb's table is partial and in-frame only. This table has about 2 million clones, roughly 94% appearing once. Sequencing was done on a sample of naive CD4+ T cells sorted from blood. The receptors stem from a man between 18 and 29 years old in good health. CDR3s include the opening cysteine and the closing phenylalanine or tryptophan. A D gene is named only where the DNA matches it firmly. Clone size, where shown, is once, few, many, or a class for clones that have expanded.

cdr3_nt: TGTGCCATCAGTGAGTCGACAGGCGTTAATTCACCCCTCCACTTT
cdr3_aa: CAISESTGVNSPLHF
clone_size: .
v_call: TRBV10-3
d_call: .
j_call: TRBJ1-6

cdr3_nt: TGTGCCAGCATAGGCAGGGCCACCGGGGAGCTGTTTTTT
cdr3_aa: CASIGRATGELFF
clone_size: .
v_call: TRBV28
d_call: .
j_call: TRBJ2-2

cdr3_nt: TGTGCCTGGACCCCCTCCGTGGGTTCACCCCTCCACTTT
cdr3_aa: CAWTPSVGSPLHF
clone_size: .
v_call: TRBV30
d_call: .
j_call: TRBJ1-6

cdr3_nt: TGTGCCAGTAGTATAGACGGCCTAGCGGGCAATGAGCAGTTCTTC
cdr3_aa: CASSIDGLAGNEQFF
clone_size: .
v_call: TRBV19
d_call: TRBD2
j_call: TRBJ2-1

cdr3_nt: TGTGCCAGCAGTAGACAGGGACCAACGGCCTACGAGCAGTACTTC
cdr3_aa: CASSRQGPTAYEQYF
clone_size: .
v_call: TRBV2
d_call: TRBD1
j_call: TRBJ2-7

cdr3_nt: TGTGCCAGCTCACCACTTCAGGGCGCCTATGGCTACACCTTC
cdr3_aa: CASSPLQGAYGYTF
clone_size: .
v_call: TRBV18
d_call: .
j_call: TRBJ1-2

cdr3_nt: TGTGCCAGCACTCTATTACAGGGGACAAGCAATCAGCCCCAGCATTTT
cdr3_aa: CASTLLQGTSNQPQHF
clone_size: .
v_call: TRBV28
d_call: TRBD1
j_call: TRBJ1-5

cdr3_nt: TGTGCCAGCAGCGAAAGTAGCAATCAGCCCCAGCATTTT
cdr3_aa: CASSESSNQPQHF
clone_size: .
v_call: TRBV9
d_call: .
j_call: TRBJ1-5

cdr3_nt: TGTGCCAGCAGTCCACAGGGGGCGGGTTCCTACGAGCAGTACTTC
cdr3_aa: CASSPQGAGSYEQYF
clone_size: .
v_call: TRBV6-5
d_call: TRBD1
j_call: TRBJ2-7

cdr3_nt: TGTGCCTGTTACCTAGGGTTCAATGAGCAGTTCTTC
cdr3_aa: CACYLGFNEQFF
clone_size: .
v_call: TRBV30
d_call: .
j_call: TRBJ2-1

cdr3_nt: TGTGCCAGCGGCCTGTACAATGAGCAGTTCTTC
cdr3_aa: CASGLYNEQFF
clone_size: .
v_call: TRBV2
d_call: .
j_call: TRBJ2-1

cdr3_nt: TGCGCCAGCAGTCCTTTTAAGGACAGCTTATACCAAGAGACCCAGTACTTC
cdr3_aa: CASSPFKDSLYQETQYF
clone_size: .
v_call: TRBV10-1
d_call: .
j_call: TRBJ2-5

cdr3_nt: TGCAGCGTTGAAGTGGATTGGGACAGACTAGGCTACACCTTC
cdr3_aa: CSVEVDWDRLGYTF
clone_size: .
v_call: TRBV29-1
d_call: TRBD1
j_call: TRBJ1-2

cdr3_nt: TGTGCCAGCAGACCGCACGGACAGTTCCGCTACACCTTC
cdr3_aa: CASRPHGQFRYTF
clone_size: .
v_call: TRBV27
d_call: .
j_call: TRBJ1-2

cdr3_nt: TGTGCCAGCAGCTTATACAGGGCCGTCGGAAACACCATATATTTT
cdr3_aa: CASSLYRAVGNTIYF
clone_size: .
v_call: TRBV11-2
d_call: .
j_call: TRBJ1-3

cdr3_nt: TGTGCCAGCAGCCCTGCCCTCCTTTACACTGAAGCTTTCTTT
cdr3_aa: CASSPALLYTEAFF
clone_size: once
v_call: TRBV5-6
d_call: .
j_call: TRBJ1-1

cdr3_nt: TGCGCCAGCAGCTTGGGTGGCACAGCCCAGAACTATGGCTACACCTTC
cdr3_aa: CASSLGGTAQNYGYTF
clone_size: .
v_call: TRBV5-1
d_call: .
j_call: TRBJ1-2

cdr3_nt: TGTGCCAGCAGCCGGGGACAGGGCCCCGGGAGCACAGATACGCAGTATTTT
cdr3_aa: CASSRGQGPGSTDTQYF
clone_size: .
v_call: TRBV5-4
d_call: TRBD1
j_call: TRBJ2-3

cdr3_nt: TGTGCCAGCAGCTTGCCGTCCCCCTCTGGAGAGACCCAGTACTTC
cdr3_aa: CASSLPSPSGETQYF
clone_size: .
v_call: TRBV5-4
d_call: .
j_call: TRBJ2-5

cdr3_nt: TGTGCCAGCAGCTCAGGGGACAGGAACACAGATACGCAGTATTTT
cdr3_aa: CASSSGDRNTDTQYF
clone_size: .
v_call: TRBV7-2
d_call: TRBD1
j_call: TRBJ2-3

cdr3_nt: TGTGCCAGCAGTGAAGCGAGCGGTTTGAGGACCAATTCACCCCTCCACTTT
cdr3_aa: CASSEASGLRTNSPLHF
clone_size: .
v_call: TRBV6-1
d_call: .
j_call: TRBJ1-6

cdr3_nt: TGTGCCACCAGCAGAGACCCAGGATCCTACGAGCAGTACTTC
cdr3_aa: CATSRDPGSYEQYF
clone_size: .
v_call: TRBV15
d_call: .
j_call: TRBJ2-7

cdr3_nt: TGTGCCAGCGATCAAAGCTCCACCTTGGGGGGTCATGAGCAGTTCTTC
cdr3_aa: CASDQSSTLGGHEQFF
clone_size: once
v_call: TRBV13
d_call: .
j_call: TRBJ2-1

cdr3_nt: TGTGCCAGCAGCCAGCAAGGCAGGGGGCTCTACACTGAAGCTTTCTTT
cdr3_aa: CASSQQGRGLYTEAFF
clone_size: .
v_call: TRBV7-9
d_call: TRBD1
j_call: TRBJ1-1

cdr3_nt: TGTGCCAGCAGCCCGGACAAAGTGTTGGGTGAAAAACTGTTTTTT
cdr3_aa: CASSPDKVLGEKLFF
clone_size: once
v_call: TRBV6-6
d_call: .
j_call: TRBJ1-4

cdr3_nt: TGTGCCAGCAACCCGGAGACAGGATCCTACGAGCAGTACTTC
cdr3_aa: CASNPETGSYEQYF
clone_size: .
v_call: TRBV28
d_call: .
j_call: TRBJ2-7

cdr3_nt: TGCGCCAGCAGTGAGACTAGCGGGAGCACAGATACGCAGTATTTT
cdr3_aa: CASSETSGSTDTQYF
clone_size: .
v_call: TRBV10-2
d_call: TRBD2
j_call: TRBJ2-3

cdr3_nt: TGTGCCAGCAGTTCGACAGGGGGCATTGATCAGCCCCAGCATTTT
cdr3_aa: CASSSTGGIDQPQHF
clone_size: .
v_call: TRBV6-5
d_call: TRBD1
j_call: TRBJ1-5

cdr3_nt: TGCAGCGTTGATGGTTGGGGGGCTGGCACCGGGGAGCTGTTTTTT
cdr3_aa: CSVDGWGAGTGELFF
clone_size: .
v_call: TRBV29-1
d_call: .
j_call: TRBJ2-2

cdr3_nt: TGTGCCACCAGCAGAGACAATACCGGGACAGGGGATGAAAAACTGTTTTTT
cdr3_aa: CATSRDNTGTGDEKLFF
clone_size: .
v_call: TRBV15
d_call: TRBD1
j_call: TRBJ1-4

cdr3_nt: TGTGCCAGCAGCCTAACAGGGGACTACGAGCAGTACTTC
cdr3_aa: CASSLTGDYEQYF
clone_size: .
v_call: TRBV28
d_call: TRBD1
j_call: TRBJ2-7

cdr3_nt: TGTGCCAGCAGCCTAGCTGGAGGGGGGTTCTCCTACAATGAGCAGTTCTTC
cdr3_aa: CASSLAGGGFSYNEQFF
clone_size: .
v_call: TRBV5-6
d_call: .
j_call: TRBJ2-1

cdr3_nt: TGTGCCAGCAGCGCTGGGACAGGGAGTGAAAAACTGTTTTTT
cdr3_aa: CASSAGTGSEKLFF
clone_size: .
v_call: TRBV7-9
d_call: TRBD1
j_call: TRBJ1-4

cdr3_nt: TGTGCCAGCAGTTCTACAGGGGCTGGGGGCTACACCTTC
cdr3_aa: CASSSTGAGGYTF
clone_size: .
v_call: TRBV6-5
d_call: TRBD1
j_call: TRBJ1-2

cdr3_nt: TGTGCCAGCAGCCCTAGCGTGGAAGGAGATACGCAGTATTTT
cdr3_aa: CASSPSVEGDTQYF
clone_size: once
v_call: TRBV4-2
d_call: .
j_call: TRBJ2-3

cdr3_nt: TGTGCCAGCAGCTTAGAAGTCTCTGGAAACACCATATATTTT
cdr3_aa: CASSLEVSGNTIYF
clone_size: .
v_call: TRBV7-2
d_call: .
j_call: TRBJ1-3

cdr3_nt: TGCGCCAGCAGGAGGACTAGCCTTATGGATGAGCAGTTCTTC
cdr3_aa: CASRRTSLMDEQFF
clone_size: .
v_call: TRBV5-1
d_call: TRBD2
j_call: TRBJ2-1

cdr3_nt: TGTGCCAGCAGTGGGCCCGGGACTTCCGTCTACGAGCAGTACTTC
cdr3_aa: CASSGPGTSVYEQYF
clone_size: .
v_call: TRBV28
d_call: .
j_call: TRBJ2-7

cdr3_nt: TGCGCCAGCAGCATAGCGGGGGGCACCGGGGAGCTGTTTTTT
cdr3_aa: CASSIAGGTGELFF
clone_size: .
v_call: TRBV5-1
d_call: TRBD2
j_call: TRBJ2-2

cdr3_nt: TGTGCCAGCAGTTCCCCTTTGGGGGGGCAGTACTTC
cdr3_aa: CASSSPLGGQYF
clone_size: .
v_call: TRBV6-5
d_call: .
j_call: TRBJ2-7

cdr3_nt: TGTGCCAGCAGCCAGGACGGAAACACTGAAGCTTTCTTT
cdr3_aa: CASSQDGNTEAFF
clone_size: .
v_call: TRBV2
d_call: .
j_call: TRBJ1-1

cdr3_nt: TGTGCCAGCTCACCCGGGCCGGGGTACGAGCAGTACTTC
cdr3_aa: CASSPGPGYEQYF
clone_size: .
v_call: TRBV18
d_call: .
j_call: TRBJ2-7

cdr3_nt: TGCGCCAGCAGCCTTACCCCTCAGGGGGCTTGGGAGCAGCCCCAGCATTTT
cdr3_aa: CASSLTPQGAWEQPQHF
clone_size: .
v_call: TRBV5-1
d_call: TRBD1
j_call: TRBJ1-5

cdr3_nt: TGTGCCTGGAGTGTTAAGGGGGTCACCGGGGAGCTGTTTTTT
cdr3_aa: CAWSVKGVTGELFF
clone_size: .
v_call: TRBV30
d_call: .
j_call: TRBJ2-2

cdr3_nt: TGCGCCAGCAGCTTGGGGGGTAGCGGGAGCTCCTACGAGCAGTACTTC
cdr3_aa: CASSLGGSGSSYEQYF
clone_size: .
v_call: TRBV5-1
d_call: TRBD2
j_call: TRBJ2-7

cdr3_nt: TGTGCCAGCAGTTTAACGGGGTACACCGGGGAGCTGTTTTTT
cdr3_aa: CASSLTGYTGELFF
clone_size: .
v_call: TRBV27
d_call: .
j_call: TRBJ2-2

cdr3_nt: TGCGCCAGCAGCTCCGAACCGTCCTCCTACGAGCAGTACTTC
cdr3_aa: CASSSEPSSYEQYF
clone_size: once
v_call: TRBV5-1
d_call: .
j_call: TRBJ2-7

cdr3_nt: TGTGCCAGCAGCGTAGATGTAGGAGGGACGAGCTCCTACGAGCAGTACTTC
cdr3_aa: CASSVDVGGTSSYEQYF
clone_size: .
v_call: TRBV9
d_call: .
j_call: TRBJ2-7

cdr3_nt: TGTGCCAGCACCTTGACAGGGACCACTGAAGCTTTCTTT
cdr3_aa: CASTLTGTTEAFF
clone_size: .
v_call: TRBV11-2
d_call: TRBD1
j_call: TRBJ1-1

cdr3_nt: TGTGCCAGCAGTAAAGACGGATTTCCATACAATGAGCAGTTCTTC
cdr3_aa: CASSKDGFPYNEQFF
clone_size: once
v_call: TRBV27
d_call: .
j_call: TRBJ2-1

cdr3_nt: TGTGCCAGTAGTATACTGTCTAGCGGGAGCTCCTACAATGAGCAGTTCTTC
cdr3_aa: CASSILSSGSSYNEQFF
clone_size: .
v_call: TRBV19
d_call: TRBD2
j_call: TRBJ2-1

cdr3_nt: TGCAGCGTCCGACGACAGGGGTTGAACACTGAAGCTTTCTTT
cdr3_aa: CSVRRQGLNTEAFF
clone_size: .
v_call: TRBV29-1
d_call: TRBD1
j_call: TRBJ1-1